A single sample gave rise to the 13 T cell receptor beta chains below, sequenced in a study of T-cell memory formation after mild COVID-19. TCRdb reprocessed the 5' RACE reads with MiXCR, giving one entry per CDR3 protein. In the table there are more than 300,000 distinct CDR3 sequences, roughly 13% of which are singletons. Material for sequencing was PBMCs or a T cell subset sorted from them (not recorded which). The source of these receptors is a man aged 18 to 29 who had mild COVID-19 (a few samples of this study predate the infection). Cell type and time point are not known.

The sample holds a few counts of this clonotype. The CDR3 nucleotides read TGTGCCAGCAGCTTAACTGCGGGGGGGCCCAATGAGCAGTTCTTC. As protein: CASSLTAGGPNEQFF. The V gene is TRBV7-3, the J gene TRBJ2-1, with TRBD2 identical over 9 bases. There are 15 residues in the CDR3. Losses at the gene ends were 0 bases for V and 6 bases for J; bases not matched to a gene: 3. The V gene's germline CDR1 is SGHTA and CDR2 FQGTGA.

This clonotype has at least ten counts. CDR3 in amino acids: CASSQGYEGYTF. The DNA for the CDR3 is TGTGCCAGCAGCCAAGGGTACGAAGGCTACACCTTC. The chain is built from TRBV7-2 and TRBJ1-2; D is unclear. V lost 5 bases and J lost 8, with 12 bases in between. CDR1 and CDR2 (germline): SGHTA, FQGNSA. CDR3 size: 12 residues.

The chain employs TRBV3-2 and TRBJ2-5; TRBD1, the table's D call, was not compared with the DNA. TRBV3-2 represents a pseudogene. This CDR3 has 15 amino acids. The CDR3 DNA reads as TGTGCCAGCAGCCAAGACGGACAGGAACAAGAGACCCAGTACTTC. Its protein product is CASSQDGQEQETQYF.

This clonotype was picked up many times. The J gene is TRBJ2-2, the V gene TRBV23-1, with D perhaps given as TRBD1 or TRBD2 (6 bases each). TRBV23-1 belongs to the ORF category, with a function that is uncertain. The CDR3 extends over 15 amino acids. The V end lost 4 bases, the J end lost 4 bases, and 13 bases lay between the germline ends. The CDR3 sequence: CASSLRGHSTGELFF. As DNA, the CDR3 is TGCGCCAGCAGTCTACGGGGGCATAGCACCGGGGAGCTGTTTTTT.

The table lists this clonotype with many counts. This sequence joins TRBV20-1 and TRBJ2-2; D gene uncertain. V was pared by 0 bases and J by 6 bases, with 2 bases between. Germline V CDR1 and CDR2: DFQATT, SNEGSKA (reference sequence). This CDR3 is built from 11 residues. CDR3 residues: CSARDSGELFF. The CDR3 DNA follows: TGCAGTGCTAGAGATTCCGGGGAGCTGTTTTTT.

The genes are TRBV7-9 and TRBJ1-2; TRBD1 is a possible D gene (5 bases). This CDR3 has 13 residues. Germline CDR1 reads SEHNR; CDR2 reads FQNEAQ (reference sequence). V dropped 5 bases and J dropped 0 bases, with 7 bases sitting between them. CDR3: CASSQTANYGYTF. CDR3 in DNA: TGTGCCAGCAGCCAGACAGCTAACTATGGCTACACCTTC.

This clonotype was picked up a small number of times. The V gene is TRBV5-1, the J gene TRBJ2-2; D gene uncertain. The V gene lost 7 bases and the J gene lost 2 bases, with 15 bases spanning the gap. Germline V gene sequence: CDR1 SGHRS, CDR2 YFSETQ. The CDR3 totals 15 residues. CDR3 bases: TGCGCCAGCTACCCAAGGGCAGTAAACACCGGGGAGCTGTTTTTT. It is translated as CASYPRAVNTGELFF.

Here the CDR3 DNA reads TGTGCCAGCAGCTTAGCGGCAGGGCGGGAAGAGACCCAGTACTTC. It translates to CASSLAAGREETQYF. The chain combines TRBV7-9 with TRBJ2-5; the D call may be TRBD1 or TRBD2 (5 bases each). The germline CDR1 and CDR2 sequences are SEHNR and FQNEAQ (reference sequence). The CDR3 totals 15 residues. The V end lost 0 bases, the J end lost 3 bases, and 11 bases lay between the germline ends.

This clonotype was detected only a few times. The V and J genes are TRBV6-2 or TRBV6-3 and TRBJ1-1; D not resolved. The CDR3 is made up of 13 amino acids. V lost 2 bases to trimming and J lost 4 bases, with 8 bases between them. In germline, CDR1 is MNHEY, CDR2 SVGEGT. The CDR3 DNA reads TGTGCCAGCAGTTACGGTCGGTTCACTGAAGCTTTCTTT. Translation gives CASSYGRFTEAFF.

This clonotype was seen more than once but under ten times. V gene TRBV6-1 combines with J gene TRBJ1-5; no clear D gene. The V gene's germline CDR1 is MNHNS and CDR2 SASEGT. This CDR3 comprises 12 residues. Trimming removed 6 bases from V and 1 base from J, with 4 bases in between. This CDR3 is CASSGSNQPQHF. The CDR3, as DNA: TGTGCCAGCAGCGGGAGCAATCAGCCCCAGCATTTT.

The rearrangement links TRBV14 to TRBJ2-7; TRBD1 matches 9 bases. CDR1 SGHDN and CDR2 FVKESK come from the germline V gene. V dropped 0 bases and J dropped 3; count of bases not matched to a gene: 3. The CDR3 extends over 15 amino acids. The CDR3 nucleotides read TGTGCCAGCAGCCAAGAGGGACAGGGACTCTACGAGCAGTACTTC. Translated: CASSQEGQGLYEQYF. Complete variable domain (other parts from reference TRBV14 and TRBJ2-7): EAGVTQFPSHSVIEKGQTVTLRCDPISGHDNLYWYRRVMGKEIKFLLHFVKESKQDESGMPNNRFLAERTGGTYSTLKVQPAELEDSGVYFCASSQEGQGLYEQYFGPGTRLTVT.

This clonotype was observed a few times. This rearrangement joins TRBV2 to TRBJ1-2; D unclear. This CDR3 is built from 15 residues. V gave up 7 bases and J gave up 8 bases, with 23 bases separating them. Germline lookup yields CDR1 SNHLY and CDR2 FYNNEI. The CDR3 loop is CASTLGGPDPEGYTF. The CDR3 DNA sequence: TGTGCCAGCACTCTAGGTGGGCCCGACCCGGAAGGCTACACCTTC.

This clonotype appeared a few times. The chain combines TRBV7-9 with TRBJ1-5, with unresolved D. This CDR3 spans 13 amino acids. Trimming stripped 4 bases from V and 3 bases from J, with 7 bases between. Germline V gene data show CDR1 as SEHNR and CDR2 as FQNEAQ (reference sequence). CDR3: CASSSRLNQPQHF. CDR3 DNA: TGTGCCAGCAGCTCCAGGCTCAATCAGCCCCAGCATTTT.